These 13 T cell receptor beta chains came from one sample sequenced in a study of blood T cell repertoires in COVID-19. The data were produced by immunoSEQ multiplex PCR, yet TCRdb's version contains in-frame clones alone and is incomplete. The sample includes around 190,000 clones, roughly 90% seen only once; the top ten take about a fifth. The sample comprised peripheral blood. The receptors stem from a man between 65 and 79 years old with active or convalescent COVID-19.

The CDR3 protein is CASSFRGYGYTF. For the CDR3, the DNA is TGTGCCAGCAGCTTCCGGGGGTATGGCTACACCTTC. V usage is TRBV14 and J usage is TRBJ1-2, with D possibly being TRBD1 (5 bases). Germline V gene data show CDR1 as SGHDN and CDR2 as FVKESK. The CDR3 runs 12 residues. Deletions cut 5 bases from V and 5 bases from J, with 9 bases between. The whole variable domain, remainder taken from reference TRBV14 and TRBJ1-2, is EAGVTQFPSHSVIEKGQTVTLRCDPISGHDNLYWYRRVMGKEIKFLLHFVKESKQDESGMPNNRFLAERTGGTYSTLKVQPAELEDSGVYFCASSFRGYGYTFGSGTRLTVV.

This chain links TRBV10-2 with TRBJ1-5; maybe TRBD1 (6 bases). Germline assignment: CDR1 WSHSY and CDR2 SAAADI. The CDR3 contains 15 residues. V lost 3 bases, J lost 4 bases, and 13 bases lay in between. The CDR3: CASSDLQGKNQPQHF. The CDR3 nucleotides are TGCGCCAGCAGTGATCTACAGGGTAAGAATCAGCCCCAGCATTTT.

This rearrangement joins TRBV9 to TRBJ2-5; D gene unclear. In germline, CDR1 is SGDLS, CDR2 YYNGEE. Trimming took 0 bases from V and 5 from J, leaving 8 bases between them. CDR3 length: 13 amino acids. The CDR3 sequence is CASSVAVLETQYF. CDR3 sequence (DNA): TGTGCCAGCAGCGTAGCCGTCTTGGAGACCCAGTACTTC.

The chain combines TRBV19 with TRBJ2-1; TRBD2 matches at 10 bases. Germline CDR1 and CDR2: LNHDA and SQIVND (reference sequence). The CDR3 has 17 amino acids. Unmatched junction bases numbered 8, after V lost 5 bases and J lost 1 base. The DNA for the CDR3 is TGTGCCAGTAGTCTCACTAGCGGGATGGGATCCTACAATGAGCAGTTCTTC. Translation: CASSLTSGMGSYNEQFF.

V and J are TRBV7-8 and TRBJ2-4, with a possible D match to TRBD1 (5 bases). The CDR3 spans 16 residues. CDR1 and CDR2 from the germline V gene are SGHVS and FQNEAQ. Trimming left V 4 bases short and J 1 base short, with 14 bases between. The CDR3 loop reads CASSSTGSNAKNIQYF. CDR3 DNA: TGTGCCAGCAGCTCCACAGGTAGTAACGCCAAAAACATTCAGTACTTC.

V is TRBV30 and J is TRBJ1-4; 7 nucleotides match TRBD1. This CDR3 spans 15 amino acids. V shed 4 bases, J shed 3 bases, and the junction held 8 bases outside the gene matches. The germline CDR1 and CDR2 sequences are GTSNPN and SVGIG (reference sequence). This CDR3 is CAWNPSGQSNEKLFF. As DNA, the CDR3 is TGTGCCTGGAACCCCTCGGGACAGTCTAATGAAAAACTGTTTTTT.

The V gene is TRBV27, the J gene TRBJ1-2, with TRBD1 identical over 10 bases. The CDR3 has 15 amino acids. The germline CDR1 and CDR2 sequences are MNHEY and SMNVEV (reference sequence). The V and J ends lost 3 bases and 7 bases, in that order; junction bases with no gene match: 8. This CDR3 is CASSFWGTGDSGYTF. CDR3 coding DNA: TGTGCCAGCAGTTTTTGGGGGACAGGGGACAGTGGCTACACCTTC.

V is TRBV7-6 and J is TRBJ1-5; the D gene is possibly TRBD1 (5 bases). Trimming took off 5 bases at V and 0 bases at J, with 14 bases between the two ends. This CDR3 is 16 amino acids long. Germline V lookup: CDR1 SGHVS, CDR2 FNYEAQ. CDR3 in amino acids: CASSPYGAFSNQPQHF. As DNA, the CDR3 is TGTGCCAGCAGCCCCTATGGGGCTTTTAGCAATCAGCCCCAGCATTTT.

The rearrangement uses TRBV10-1 and TRBJ2-1, with D maybe TRBD2 (5 bases). Germline loops: CDR1 WNHNN, CDR2 SYGVQD (reference sequence). Trimming left V 3 bases short and J 3 bases short, with 12 bases between. The CDR3 spans 15 residues. The CDR3 is CASSEGGFYYNEQFF. As DNA, the CDR3 is TGCGCCAGCAGTGAAGGAGGCTTCTACTACAATGAGCAGTTCTTC.

The chain uses TRBV4-1 and TRBJ2-6; no clear D. CDR3 size: 15 residues. V was pared by 5 bases and J by 0 bases, with 8 bases between. The germline gives CDR1 MGHRA, CDR2 YSYEKL. The DNA for the CDR3 is TGCGCCAGCAGCTCCCACGGCTCTGGGGCCAACGTCCTGACTTTC. Protein product: CASSSHGSGANVLTF.

The rearrangement joins TRBV6-2 or TRBV6-3 to TRBJ1-1; the match to TRBD1 covers 7 bases. CDR1 is MNHEY and CDR2 is SVGEGT in the germline V gene. Trimming removed 5 bases from V and 4 bases from J; junction bases left unmatched: 13. CDR3 size: 16 residues. This chain's CDR3 is CASSRYYTGVSTEAFF. CDR3 nucleotide sequence: TGTGCCAGCAGTCGATACTACACAGGGGTAAGCACTGAAGCTTTCTTT.

This rearrangement joins TRBV28 to TRBJ2-7, with D possibly TRBD2 on 6 matching bases. This CDR3 is built from 16 residues. From germline, CDR1 is MDHEN and CDR2 SYDVKM. Trimming removed 2 bases from V and 5 bases from J, with 19 bases in between. DNA of the CDR3: TGTGCCAGCAGTTTACCCCGCGGGGCAGGGCCGAACGAGCAGTACTTC. It codes for CASSLPRGAGPNEQYF.

This chain links TRBV7-2 with TRBJ1-2; tentative D call: TRBD1 (6 bases). The CDR3 runs to 15 residues. Trimming removed 3 bases from V and 2 bases from J, with 13 bases in between. CDR1 is SGHTA and CDR2 is FQGNSA in the germline V gene. CDR3 loop: CASSLGRTDNYGYTF. The CDR3 coding sequence is TGTGCCAGCAGCTTGGGCCGGACAGACAACTATGGCTACACCTTC.